These 2 T cell receptor beta chains originate from one sample sequenced in a study of T cell responses to AZD1222 COVID-19 vaccine. Repertoires were generated with immunoSEQ multiplex PCR, while TCRdb's copy carries only in-frame clones and drops some. The sample has about 130,000 clones, around 92% seen once. The source was peripheral blood, collected on day 0 of AZD1222 vaccination. The receptors stem from an adult in good health.

This clone was counted only a few times. The chain uses TRBV1 and TRBJ1-1; the D call TRBD1 from the table was never checked on the DNA. TRBV1 represents a pseudogene. The length of the CDR3 is 16 residues. CDR3 sequence (DNA): TGCACCAGCAGCCAGGGGCCAGGAGACATGAACACTGAAGCTTTCTTT. Translation: CTSSQGPGDMNTEAFF.

The V and J genes are TRBV18 and TRBJ1-1; 7 bases are a match to TRBD1. This CDR3 is 17 amino acids long. V lost 3 bases, J lost 0 bases, and 10 bases stayed unmatched. The germline gives CDR1 KGHSH, CDR2 LQKENI. DNA for the CDR3: TGTGCCAGCTCACCCATGACAGGGATTGGGATGAACACTGAAGCTTTCTTT. This sequence encodes CASSPMTGIGMNTEAFF.